This TCR beta chain was sequenced during a study of shared clonotypes between healthy human individuals. In the study overall: A couple of female and a few male donors aged 18 to 49 were enrolled.

The CDR3 has 18 residues. Germline CDR1 reads SEHNR; CDR2 reads FQNEAQ (reference sequence). The germline V and J ends were trimmed by 3 bases and 0 bases, with 19 bases remaining between them. The study's findings and limits: A generally larger estimated richness was seen in naive subsets than in memory subsets.

Here immunoSEQ multiplex PCR was the method, and the copy in TCRdb shows in-frame clones only, minus some. The sample consists of roughly 1,100,000 clones, around 74% of them appearing once. This clone was counted at least ten times. The antigen is unknown. The source is a man aged 18 to 30 in good health. The chain recombines TRBV7-9 with TRBJ2-3; D not resolved. The sample consisted of memory CD4+ T cells sorted from blood. The subset denotes: CD45RA-negative fraction. The CDR3 DNA reads as TGTGCCAGCAGCTTCACCCTCTCGGCAGTAGAGAGCACAGATACGCAGTATTTT. This sequence encodes CASSFTLSAVESTDTQYF.